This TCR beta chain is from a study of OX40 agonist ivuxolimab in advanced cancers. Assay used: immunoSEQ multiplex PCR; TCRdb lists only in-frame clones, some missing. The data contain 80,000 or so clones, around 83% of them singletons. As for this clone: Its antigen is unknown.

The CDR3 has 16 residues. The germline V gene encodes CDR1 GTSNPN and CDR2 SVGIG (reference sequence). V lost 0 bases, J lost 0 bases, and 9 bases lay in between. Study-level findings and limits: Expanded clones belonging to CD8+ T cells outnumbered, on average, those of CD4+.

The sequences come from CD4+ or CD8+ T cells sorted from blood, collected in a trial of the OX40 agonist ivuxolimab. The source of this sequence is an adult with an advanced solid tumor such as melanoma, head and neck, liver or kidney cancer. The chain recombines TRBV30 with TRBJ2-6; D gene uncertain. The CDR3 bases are TGTGCCTGGAGTGTTTTTGAAATCTCTGGGGCCAACGTCCTGACTTTC. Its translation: CAWSVFEISGANVLTF.